These 20 T cell receptor beta chains originate from one sample sequenced in a study of beta chain features in type 1 diabetes. Study-wide findings and caveats: A moderate, significant TCRB CDR3 shortening appeared in type 1 diabetes across four CD4+ subsets.

Isolated RNA was reverse transcribed in full, so expressed TCRB transcripts were sequenced. Profiled with immunoSEQ multiplex PCR; TCRdb holds only in-frame clones, not every one. Among hundreds of thousands of clones, 13% were seen once, and the ten largest hold approximately 0.021%. These receptors lack a known antigen. Sequencing was carried out using naive CD4+ T cells from blood. The receptor set was obtained from a man between 18 and 29 years old with type 1 diabetes.

Only a few counts were recorded for this clone. The rearrangement links TRBV5-1 to TRBJ1-1; maybe TRBD1 (5 bases). This CDR3 has 15 amino acids. Looked up from germline, CDR1 is SGHRS and CDR2 is YFSETQ. With 4 bases removed from V and 0 bases from J, the gap between germline ends came to 13 bases. The CDR3 bases are TGCGCCAGCAGCCTCCGACAGACTATGAACACTGAAGCTTTCTTT. Translation: CASSLRQTMNTEAFF.

The sample holds a few counts of this clone. This chain connects TRBV5-4 to TRBJ2-4; D is unclear. From germline, CDR1 is SGHNT and CDR2 YYREEE (reference sequence). The CDR3 is 14 residues long. With 9 bases removed from V and 0 bases from J, the gap between germline ends came to 13 bases. The CDR3 DNA reads TGTGCCACCCAGACGGAGCTAGCCAAAAACATTCAGTACTTC. It specifies CATQTELAKNIQYF.

In this sample, this clone turned up a few times. The genes are TRBV7-6 and TRBJ1-6; D call uncertain. Germline lookup yields CDR1 SGHVS and CDR2 FNYEAQ. This CDR3 comprises 16 residues. The V end lost 3 bases, the J end lost 9 bases, and 18 bases lay between the germline ends. As DNA, the CDR3 is TGTGCCAGCAGCTTCGAGCCAGTACCGAACCTTTCACCCCTCCACTTT. This gives the protein CASSFEPVPNLSPLHF. The whole variable domain, filled in from reference TRBV7-6 and TRBJ1-6, reads GAGVSQSPRYKVTKRGQDVALRCDPISGHVSLYWYRQALGQGPEFLTYFNYEAQQDKSGLPNDRFSAERPEGSISTLTIQRTEQRDSAMYRCASSFEPVPNLSPLHFGNGTRLTVT.

This clone has a handful of counts. The rearrangement links TRBV5-1 to TRBJ1-2, with TRBD1 matching over 7 bases. In germline, CDR1 is SGHRS, CDR2 YFSETQ. J lost 2 bases, V lost 0 bases, and 4 bases had no gene match. CDR3 length equals 15 residues. The CDR3 sequence: CASSLAEGANYGYTF. The DNA for the CDR3 is TGCGCCAGCAGCTTGGCTGAGGGGGCGAACTATGGCTACACCTTC.

This clone was seen only a few times. The chain uses TRBV6-1 and TRBJ1-5, with D hard to call. Trimming took off 5 bases at V and 7 bases at J, with 6 bases between the two ends. This CDR3 has 11 amino acids. Germline V lookup: CDR1 MNHNS, CDR2 SASEGT. DNA of the CDR3: TGTGCCAGCAGTCGGGTGCAGCCCCAGCATTTT. Residues: CASSRVQPQHF.

The chain carries TRBV7-8 and TRBJ1-1; D unresolved. Trimming took off 1 base at V and 0 bases at J, with 6 bases between the two ends. This CDR3 comprises 14 residues. Per the germline V gene, CDR1 is SGHVS and CDR2 is FQNEAQ. The CDR3: CASSLVTVNTEAFF. DNA of the CDR3: TGTGCCAGCAGCTTAGTTACGGTGAACACTGAAGCTTTCTTT. The whole variable domain, remainder taken from reference TRBV7-8 and TRBJ1-1, is GAGVSQSPRYKVAKRGQDVALRCDPISGHVSLFWYQQALGQGPEFLTYFQNEAQLDKSGLPSDRFFAERPEGSVSTLKIQRTQQEDSAVYLCASSLVTVNTEAFFGQGTRLTVV.

CDR3 sequence (DNA): TGCGCCAGCAGCCAAGAAGACGTTAGCTCTGGAAACACCATATATTTT. It translates to CASSQEDVSSGNTIYF. This chain joins TRBV4-1 and TRBJ1-3; the D is unclear. Looked up from germline, CDR1 is MGHRA and CDR2 is YSYEKL. The CDR3 covers 16 residues. V was pared by 0 bases and J by 0 bases, with 9 bases between.

This clone was counted between two and nine times. Other DNA sequences in this sample translate to the same CDR3. The V gene is TRBV18, the J gene TRBJ2-5, with D perhaps matching TRBD1 (6 bases). This CDR3 has 13 residues. The V end lost 4 bases, the J end lost 0 bases, and 6 bases lay between the germline ends. Germline CDR1 is KGHSH and CDR2 is LQKENI. The CDR3 nucleotides read TGTGCCAGCTCACAGGGGGACCAAGAGACCCAGTACTTC. Translation: CASSQGDQETQYF. The variable domain in full, completed from reference TRBV18 and TRBJ2-5, reads NAGVMQNPRHLVRRRGQEARLRCSPMKGHSHVYWYRQLPEEGLKFMVYLQKENIIDESGMPKERFSAEFPKEGPSILRIQQVVRGDSAAYFCASSQGDQETQYFGPGTRLLVL.

The chain has TRBV7-9 and TRBJ1-1; 7 bases fit TRBD1. The CDR3 has 13 residues. V trimming: 5 bases; J trimming: 5 bases; junction bases outside the gene matches: 5. Germline lookup yields CDR1 SEHNR and CDR2 FQNEAQ (reference sequence). The CDR3 is CASSPETGTEAFF. CDR3 sequence (DNA): TGTGCCAGCAGCCCAGAGACAGGGACTGAAGCTTTCTTT.

The CDR3 loop reads CASSQVSTRQPQHF. The DNA of the CDR3 is TGCGCCAGCAGCCAAGTCTCAACAAGGCAGCCCCAGCATTTT. This chain joins TRBV4-1 and TRBJ1-5; D not certain. Germline V gives CDR1 MGHRA, CDR2 YSYEKL. Trimming took 1 base from V and 7 from J, leaving 11 bases between them. The CDR3 has 14 amino acids.

This CDR3 reads CASSLVGSYNTDTQYF. CDR3 sequence (DNA): TGTGCCAGCAGCTTAGTTGGCAGCTATAACACAGATACGCAGTATTTT. The V call is TRBV7-2, the J call TRBJ2-3; D gene uncertain. V was trimmed by 1 base and J by 2 bases, leaving 13 bases between them. The CDR3 contains 16 residues. Germline CDR1 and CDR2: SGHTA and FQGNSA.

There are a few counts of this clone. Other DNA sequences in this sample translate to the same CDR3. The rearrangement uses TRBV10-3 and TRBJ2-6, with D unclear. Trimming cost V 3 bases and J 1 base, with 1 base left between them. The CDR3 sequence is 13 residues long. Germline values: CDR1 ENHRY, CDR2 SYGVKD. This CDR3 reads CAISDSGANVLTF. The CDR3 nucleotides are TGTGCCATCAGTGATTCTGGGGCCAACGTCCTGACTTTC.

This clone was detected a few times. The chain joins TRBV30 to TRBJ2-2, with TRBD2 identical over 13 bases. CDR3 length: 17 residues. Germline CDR1 and CDR2: GTSNPN and SVGIG (reference sequence). Trimming at V came to 3 bases and at J to 7 bases, leaving 11 bases not matched to a gene. Here the CDR3 reads CAWSGSRTSGGGGELFF. CDR3 DNA: TGTGCCTGGAGCGGCTCCCGGACTAGCGGGGGAGGCGGGGAGCTGTTTTTT.

The CDR3 DNA is TGTGCCAGCAGTGATCAGGGTCTGGGCGAGCAGTACTTC. This sequence encodes CASSDQGLGEQYF. The V gene is TRBV25-1, the J gene TRBJ2-7; D is perhaps TRBD1 (5 bases). Between the trimmed V and J ends, which lost 3 bases and 6 bases, there was a span of 12 bases. The CDR3 extends over 13 amino acids. Germline V lookup: CDR1 MGHDK, CDR2 SYGVNS.

DNA of the CDR3: TGTGCCAGCAGGGGGACAGCAACAAATCAGCCCCAGCATTTT. Its protein product is CASRGTATNQPQHF. This rearrangement joins TRBV2 to TRBJ1-5, with 7 bases lining up with TRBD1. The trim removed 6 bases at V and 4 bases at J, leaving 6 bases unmatched. The germline V gene encodes CDR1 SNHLY and CDR2 FYNNEI. This CDR3 is 14 amino acids long. The complete variable domain, with remaining parts taken from reference TRBV2 and TRBJ1-5, reads EPEVTQTPSHQVTQMGQEVILRCVPISNHLYFYWYRQILGQKVEFLVSFYNNEISEKSEIFDDQFSVERPDGSNFTLKIRSTKLEDSAMYFCASRGTATNQPQHFGDGTRLSIL.

This clone was recorded a few times. This sequence joins TRBV2 and TRBJ1-5, with unresolved D. Between the trimmed V and J ends, which lost 8 bases and 0 bases, there was a span of 14 bases. Germline V lookup: CDR1 SNHLY, CDR2 FYNNEI. The CDR3 extends over 15 amino acids. CDR3 DNA: TGTGCCAGCCGGGCCGTAATTGGTAGCAATCAGCCCCAGCATTTT. This gives the protein CASRAVIGSNQPQHF.

The chain recombines TRBV6-1 with TRBJ2-1, with 8 bases fitting TRBD1. Trimming took 1 base from V and 0 from J; bases not matched to a gene: 8. Germline CDR1 MNHNS, CDR2 SASEGT. The CDR3 is 18 amino acids. The CDR3 protein is CASSEDWTGQSSYNEQFF. The CDR3, as DNA: TGTGCCAGCAGTGAAGACTGGACAGGGCAAAGCTCCTACAATGAGCAGTTCTTC.

The chain uses TRBV10-3 and TRBJ1-1; D not resolved. V lost 2 bases and J lost 4, with 11 bases in between. This CDR3 spans 14 amino acids. CDR1 ENHRY and CDR2 SYGVKD come from the germline V gene. CDR3 DNA: TGTGCCATCAGTGAGAACACCCTAGGCACTGAAGCTTTCTTT. As protein: CAISENTLGTEAFF.

The chain combines TRBV2 with TRBJ2-5; 8 nucleotides match TRBD2. This CDR3 is built from 17 residues. The germline CDR1 and CDR2 sequences are SNHLY and FYNNEI. V dropped 6 bases and J dropped 3; count of bases not matched to a gene: 15. The CDR3, as DNA: TGTGCCAGCAGCGCCCTCCCCCTGCGACTAGCGAAAGAGACCCAGTACTTC. Translating gives CASSALPLRLAKETQYF.

The rearrangement joins TRBV9 to TRBJ1-4; D is unresolved. Trimming pared 5 bases from V and 0 bases from J, leaving 2 bases between. Germline values: CDR1 SGDLS, CDR2 YYNGEE. There are 12 residues in the CDR3. CDR3 nucleotides: TGTGCCAGCAGTGCAACTAATGAAAAACTGTTTTTT. Translation gives CASSATNEKLFF.